Each of the 32 T cell receptor beta chains below was sequenced from the same sample in a study of T cell responses to AZD1222 COVID-19 vaccine (dated by TCRdb to about 2021). In the paper's terms, the time point label means: about 28 days (+/-7) after the second vaccine dose. The library came from the immunoSEQ multiplex PCR assay. TCRdb took over this immuneACCESS table, retaining in-frame rearrangements with V and J assigned. Such tables are incomplete; in checked studies, under half of the missing clones stem from an unresolved V gene, and the remainder is unexplained. The sample data list 150,000 to 160,000 clones, and approximately 90% of these were observed just once. Approximately 1.5% of the sample rests with the top ten. The source material was peripheral blood, sampled 28 days after the second AZD1222 dose. These receptors were taken from an adult who received the AZD1222 COVID-19 vaccine.

This clone was observed a few times. The CDR3 region is CASSEAAGGYNEQFF. The DNA for the CDR3 is TGTGCCAGCAGTGAAGCAGCGGGAGGGTACAATGAGCAGTTCTTC. The rearrangement uses TRBV6-1 and TRBJ2-1; 10 nucleotides line up with TRBD2. The V segment lost 0 bases and the J segment 4 bases; nucleotides outside the gene matches: 0. This CDR3 is 15 amino acids long. Germline assignment: CDR1 MNHNS and CDR2 SASEGT.

This chain joins TRBV4-2 and TRBJ2-5; 12 positions agree with TRBD2. The germline V gene has CDR1 LGHNA and CDR2 YNFKEQ. This CDR3 has 18 residues. The ends lost 5 bases at V and 0 bases at J; junction bases unmatched: 10. CDR3 sequence: CASSSRTSGEMYQETQYF. Written as DNA, the CDR3 is TGTGCCAGCAGCTCCCGGACTAGCGGGGAGATGTACCAAGAGACCCAGTACTTC.

This clone was counted a single time. This chain links TRBV20-1 with TRBJ1-2; the D gene is possibly TRBD1 (6 bases). This CDR3 is built from 11 residues. Trimming removed 0 bases at V and 8 bases at J, with 7 bases between. Germline V gene lookup returns CDR1 DFQATT and CDR2 SNEGSKA (reference sequence). The CDR3 DNA follows: TGCAGTGCTAGAGATCAGGGGGGCTACACCTTC. It codes for CSARDQGGYTF.

This sequence joins TRBV5-6 and TRBJ1-1, with D tentatively TRBD1 (6 bases). Germline V gene lookup returns CDR1 SGHDT and CDR2 YYEEEE. The V gene lost 0 bases and the J gene lost 7 bases, with 7 bases spanning the gap. The length of the CDR3 is 12 residues. DNA of the CDR3: TGTGCCAGCAGCTTGGCGACAGGTGAAGCTTTCTTT. Translated, it gives CASSLATGEAFF.

The chain uses TRBV10-3 and TRBJ1-5, with TRBD1 matching over 7 bases. V gave up 8 bases and J gave up 7 bases; unmatched junction bases: 8. The CDR3 runs 13 residues. CDR1 ENHRY and CDR2 SYGVKD come from the germline V gene. DNA of the CDR3: TGTGCCATCGCCACAGGGGATCTCCAGCCCCAGCATTTT. Translating it yields CAIATGDLQPQHF.

This chain links TRBV5-1 with TRBJ2-3, with TRBD1 matching over 7 bases. Germline CDR1 reads SGHRS; CDR2 reads YFSETQ. The J segment lost 2 bases and the V segment lost 4 bases, leaving 7 bases of the junction unmatched. The CDR3 is 15 residues long. The CDR3 sequence is CASSNRGPLTDTQYF. The CDR3 nucleotides read TGCGCCAGCAGCAACAGGGGTCCGCTCACAGATACGCAGTATTTT. Filled out from reference TRBV5-1 and TRBJ2-3, the complete variable domain reads KAGVTQTPRYLIKTRGQQVTLSCSPISGHRSVSWYQQTPGQGLQFLFEYFSETQRNKGNFPGRFSGRQFSNSRSEMNVSTLELGDSALYLCASSNRGPLTDTQYFGPGTRLTVL.

This sequence joins TRBV7-8 and TRBJ2-3, with 15 bases aligning to TRBD2. The CDR3 totals 19 residues. Germline loops: CDR1 SGHVS, CDR2 FQNEAQ. Germline trimming cut 5 bases from V and 0 bases from J; bases unmatched to any gene: 9. This chain's CDR3 is CASSVRTSGGVLSTDTQYF. In nucleotides, the CDR3 is TGTGCCAGCAGCGTTAGGACTAGCGGGGGGGTCCTCAGCACAGATACGCAGTATTTT.

CDR3 DNA sequence: TGCGCCAGCAGCAGTACCGGGACTAAAGGCGGGAGCTACACCTTC. Translation gives CASSSTGTKGGSYTF. This chain uses TRBV4-1 with TRBJ1-2; possibly TRBD1 for D (5 bases). The CDR3 covers 15 residues. Deletions cut 5 bases from V and 9 bases from J, with 22 bases between. CDR1 is MGHRA, CDR2 YSYEKL, per germline.

V is TRBV19 and J is TRBJ2-2, with D perhaps being TRBD1 or TRBD2 (5 bases each). Germline V gene sequence: CDR1 LNHDA, CDR2 SQIVND (reference sequence). The CDR3 is made up of 15 amino acids. With 6 bases removed from V and 6 bases from J, the gap between germline ends came to 17 bases. CDR3 nucleotides: TGTGCCAGTAGGGGAGCTAGGGGAGTAGCCGGGGAGCTGTTTTTT. Its protein product is CASRGARGVAGELFF.

J is TRBJ2-3 and V is TRBV7-9, with TRBD2 matching over 8 bases. Germline V lookup: CDR1 SEHNR, CDR2 FQNEAQ (reference sequence). After removal of 3 bases from V and 1 base from J, the junction contained 3 bases not matched to a gene. This CDR3 is built from 15 residues. The CDR3 loop reads CASSFAGGRTDTQYF. For the CDR3, the DNA is TGTGCCAGCAGCTTCGCGGGGGGTCGCACAGATACGCAGTATTTT. Drawing the rest from reference TRBV7-9 and TRBJ2-3, the complete variable domain is DTGVSQNPRHKITKRGQNVTFRCDPISEHNRLYWYRQTLGQGPEFLTYFQNEAQLEKSRLLSDRFSAERPKGSFSTLEIQRTEQGDSAMYLCASSFAGGRTDTQYFGPGTRLTVL.

Only one count was recorded for this clone. The gene calls are TRBV6-5 and TRBJ1-2; possibly TRBD1 for D (5 bases). V was clipped by 5 bases and J by 4 bases, with 8 bases between them. Germline V lookup: CDR1 MNHEY, CDR2 SVGAGI. The CDR3 spans 12 residues. The CDR3 nucleotides are TGTGCCAGCAGTCCTGGGGGCTATGGCTACACCTTC. As protein: CASSPGGYGYTF.

J is TRBJ2-3 and V is TRBV9; TRBD2 matches at 8 bases. Germline assignment: CDR1 SGDLS and CDR2 YYNGEE. CDR3 size: 16 residues. V shed 3 bases, J shed 6 bases, and the junction held 12 bases outside the gene matches. This chain's CDR3 is CASSAGVAGGMDTQYF. CDR3 nucleotides: TGTGCCAGCAGCGCCGGGGTGGCGGGAGGAATGGATACGCAGTATTTT.

The chain is built from TRBV30 and TRBJ2-1; D not certain. Germline assignment: CDR1 GTSNPN and CDR2 SVGIG (reference sequence). Trimming left V 0 bases short and J 7 bases short, with 10 bases between. This CDR3 is built from 13 residues. The CDR3 loop reads CAWSVLSQNEQFF. DNA for the CDR3: TGTGCCTGGAGTGTATTATCGCAAAATGAGCAGTTCTTC.

The genes are TRBV5-1 and TRBJ2-7, with TRBD2 as a possible D gene (5 bases). Trimming removed 4 bases from V and 12 bases from J, with 17 bases in between. Germline V gives CDR1 SGHRS, CDR2 YFSETQ. The CDR3 loop spans 12 amino acids. The CDR3 region is CASSRSDYPLYF. DNA of the CDR3: TGCGCCAGCAGCCGGAGCGACTACCCATTGTACTTC. The entire variable domain, with the rest obtained from reference TRBV5-1 and TRBJ2-7, is as follows: KAGVTQTPRYLIKTRGQQVTLSCSPISGHRSVSWYQQTPGQGLQFLFEYFSETQRNKGNFPGRFSGRQFSNSRSEMNVSTLELGDSALYLCASSRSDYPLYFGPGTRLTVT.

The V and J genes are TRBV27 and TRBJ1-3, with a tentative D call TRBD1 (5 bases). V was pared by 6 bases and J by 3 bases, with 21 bases between. Germline CDR1 and CDR2: MNHEY and SMNVEV (reference sequence). This CDR3 is built from 17 residues. Here the CDR3 reads CASSLTAPGRGGNTIYF. The CDR3 DNA follows: TGTGCCAGCAGCCTGACAGCACCCGGCAGAGGTGGAAACACCATATATTTT.

This clone has just one count. The V call is TRBV20-1, the J call TRBJ1-5; D is possibly TRBD1 (5 bases). The CDR3 sequence is 13 residues long. Per germline, CDR1 DFQATT and CDR2 SNEGSKA (reference sequence). V was cut by 3 bases and J by 7 bases, with 13 bases left in between. CDR3 nucleotide sequence: TGCAGTGCTAGTGGGCAGGGTCTCCAGCCCCAGCATTTT. It translates to CSASGQGLQPQHF.

V gene TRBV7-9 combines with J gene TRBJ1-6, with D unresolved. Trimming removed 5 bases at V and 13 bases at J, with 18 bases between. The CDR3 is 14 residues long. From germline, CDR1 is SEHNR and CDR2 FQNEAQ (reference sequence). CDR3 nucleotides: TGTGCCAGCAGCGTACGGGCGGCCCCCAACCCCCTCCACTTT. Translation gives CASSVRAAPNPLHF.

V is TRBV3-1 (or the pseudogene TRBV3-2) and J is TRBJ1-1, with 8 bases aligning to TRBD1. Germline loops: CDR1 LGHDT, CDR2 YNNKEL (reference sequence). With V trimmed by 5 bases and J by 5 bases, 7 bases remained unmatched. This CDR3 is built from 14 residues. CDR3 amino acids: CASSADRVRTEAFF. The DNA for the CDR3 is TGTGCCAGCAGCGCGGACAGGGTGAGGACTGAAGCTTTCTTT.

In its sample, this clone was seen once. This chain connects TRBV3-1 (or the pseudogene TRBV3-2) to TRBJ2-1, with D perhaps given as TRBD1 or TRBD2 (6 bases each). Trimming left V 0 bases short and J 8 bases short, with 26 bases between. CDR3 length: 19 residues. CDR1 and CDR2 (germline): LGHDT, YNNKEL (reference sequence). DNA of the CDR3: TGTGCCAGCAGCCAAGATTCGCGGACAGCTCGGGGGACGAGGGATGAGCAGTTCTTC. Encoded protein: CASSQDSRTARGTRDEQFF.

This clone was observed a handful of times. A read error may account for a junction end that differs from germline. V gene TRBV7-2 combines with J gene TRBJ2-1, with TRBD2 identical over 10 bases. The V gene's germline CDR1 is SGHTA and CDR2 FQGNSA. The CDR3 spans 17 residues. CDR3 in DNA: TGTGCCAGCAGCCTAGCGGGAGTCCGAAGATCCTACAATGAGCAGTTCTTC. Translating it yields CASSLAGVRRSYNEQFF.

This rearrangement joins TRBV7-2 to TRBJ1-2; 7 positions match TRBD1. The V and J ends lost 5 bases and 3 bases, in that order; junction bases with no gene match: 12. The CDR3 is made up of 16 amino acids. CDR1 and CDR2 (germline): SGHTA, FQGNSA. Written as DNA, the CDR3 is TGTGCCAGCAGCAGACAGGGACAGTGGAAGGACTATGGCTACACCTTC. Residues: CASSRQGQWKDYGYTF.

V and J are TRBV3-1 (or the pseudogene TRBV3-2) and TRBJ1-1, with 9 positions matching TRBD1. With 0 bases clipped from V and 6 bases from J, the junction kept 5 bases outside the gene matches. The CDR3 runs to 15 residues. CDR1 LGHDT and CDR2 YNNKEL come from the germline V gene (reference sequence). DNA for the CDR3: TGTGCCAGCAGCCAAGAGGGGACAGGGAGGCCTGAAGCTTTCTTT. Amino acid sequence: CASSQEGTGRPEAFF.

The chain combines TRBV30 with TRBJ1-2, with D maybe TRBD1 (5 bases). The CDR3 sequence is 14 residues long. Germline CDR1 GTSNPN, CDR2 SVGIG (reference sequence). V dropped 3 bases and J dropped 2 bases, with 13 bases sitting between them. CDR3 residues: CAWSTLGGNYGYTF. CDR3 in DNA: TGTGCCTGGAGCACCTTGGGGGGGAACTATGGCTACACCTTC.

The rearrangement joins TRBV18 to TRBJ2-7; 9 bases are a match to TRBD1. This CDR3 comprises 14 residues. J gave up 7 bases and V 6 bases, and 10 bases lay outside the gene matches. CDR1 is KGHSH and CDR2 is LQKENI in the germline V gene. The CDR3 reads CASSSGTGFMEQYF. The CDR3 DNA is TGTGCCAGCTCTTCTGGGACAGGGTTTATGGAGCAGTACTTC.

The chain joins TRBV7-9 to TRBJ2-7, with 9 bases identical to TRBD2. The V and J ends lost 2 bases and 5 bases, in that order; junction bases with no gene match: 13. Germline CDR1 SEHNR, CDR2 FQNEAQ (reference sequence). This CDR3 contains 17 residues. CDR3 loop: CASSLKRLAGDPHEQYF. CDR3 bases: TGTGCCAGCAGCTTAAAACGCTTAGCGGGAGACCCTCACGAGCAGTACTTC.

This clone was recorded once. The chain carries TRBV28 and TRBJ2-1; no reliable D call. The V end lost 4 bases, the J end lost 10 bases, and 14 bases lay between the germline ends. The CDR3 loop spans 13 amino acids. Germline V gene sequence: CDR1 MDHEN, CDR2 SYDVKM. This CDR3 reads CASSSGLPGEQFF. In nucleotides, the CDR3 is TGTGCCAGCAGTTCCGGCCTCCCGGGCGAGCAGTTCTTC.

The genes are TRBV5-1 and TRBJ2-5; D ambiguous. V lost 4 bases and J 5 bases, leaving 15 bases between the germline ends. The CDR3 has 14 amino acids. Germline assignment: CDR1 SGHRS and CDR2 YFSETQ. CDR3 loop: CASSTRPSLETQYF. In DNA form, the CDR3 reads TGCGCCAGCAGCACCCGACCCTCCTTGGAGACCCAGTACTTC.

The chain has TRBV4-1 and TRBJ2-7, with 7 nucleotides matching TRBD1. J lost 2 bases, V lost 0 bases, and 7 bases had no gene match. The germline CDR1 and CDR2 sequences are MGHRA and YSYEKL. This CDR3 is built from 16 residues. In DNA, the CDR3 is TGCGCCAGCAGCCAAGATAAGGGGGCGTCCCCCTACGAGCAGTACTTC. Residues: CASSQDKGASPYEQYF.

The chain employs TRBV2 and TRBJ2-1, with 9 bases that match TRBD1. Per the germline V gene, CDR1 is SNHLY and CDR2 is FYNNEI. Trimming cost V 2 bases and J 6 bases; bases outside gene matches: 2. The CDR3 contains 14 residues. The CDR3 loop is CASSERDRVNEQFF. CDR3 nucleotide sequence: TGTGCCAGCAGTGAAAGGGACAGGGTCAATGAGCAGTTCTTC.

The chain is built from TRBV6-4 and TRBJ1-1; TRBD1 might be the D (6 bases). CDR1 is MRHNA, CDR2 SNTAGT, per germline. The V end lost 2 bases, the J end lost 11 bases, and 12 bases lay between the germline ends. The CDR3 loop spans 12 amino acids. CDR3 nucleotide sequence: TGTGCCAGCAGTGACAAGTGGGGGCAGGCTTTCTTT. This translates into CASSDKWGQAFF.

This chain joins TRBV6-5 and TRBJ1-2, with D hard to call. V gave up 6 bases and J gave up 5 bases, with 10 bases separating them. Germline V gene lookup returns CDR1 MNHEY and CDR2 SVGAGI. The CDR3 spans 12 residues. CDR3 in amino acids: CASRNGIYGYTF. The CDR3 DNA reads TGTGCCAGCAGGAACGGAATATATGGCTACACCTTC.

The chain joins TRBV28 to TRBJ2-3; 8 bases fit TRBD2. The germline CDR1 and CDR2 sequences are MDHEN and SYDVKM. V lost 6 bases and J lost 4; bases outside the gene matches: 12. This CDR3 is 16 amino acids long. CDR3 region: CASRGPGGPRSDTQYF. In nucleotides, the CDR3 is TGTGCCAGCAGAGGTCCGGGAGGGCCACGTTCAGATACGCAGTATTTT. The whole variable domain, filled in from reference TRBV28 and TRBJ2-3, reads DVKVTQSSRYLVKRTGEKVFLECVQDMDHENMFWYRQDPGLGLRLIYFSYDVKMKEKGDIPEGYSVSREKKERFSLILESASTNQTSMYLCASRGPGGPRSDTQYFGPGTRLTVL.